The 14 T cell receptor beta chains listed next were all sequenced from one sample in a study of cytotoxic CD8 clonotypes in ibrutinib-treated CLL. Generated by immunoSEQ multiplex PCR, the TCRdb table keeps only in-frame clones and is missing some. The sample yields roughly 330,000 clones, over 55% seen once. The material was PBMCs, obtained after 36 months of ibrutinib treatment. The receptors originated from a human donor with chronic lymphocytic leukemia.

The chain employs TRBV6-5 and TRBJ2-7; D perhaps matches TRBD1 (6 bases). The CDR3 consists of 15 residues. V was cut by 10 bases and J by 1 base, with 20 bases left in between. From germline, CDR1 is MNHEY and CDR2 SVGAGI. Here the CDR3 reads CAIDRCPLLSYEQYF. The CDR3 coding sequence is TGTGCCATTGACAGGTGTCCTCTTTTATCCTACGAGCAGTACTTC.

The rearrangement joins TRBV5-1 to TRBJ2-5; D is ambiguous. Trimming pared 1 base from V and 5 bases from J, leaving 18 bases between. Germline loops: CDR1 SGHRS, CDR2 YFSETQ. The CDR3 runs 16 residues. The chain's CDR3 is CASSLRRPFSTETQYF. The CDR3 bases are TGCGCCAGCAGCTTGAGGAGACCTTTCTCCACGGAGACCCAGTACTTC.

This clone was recorded a few times. This chain joins TRBV14 and TRBJ1-2; D possibly corresponds to TRBD1 (6 bases). Per the germline V gene, CDR1 is SGHDN and CDR2 is FVKESK. V shed 10 bases and J shed 4 bases, with 22 bases lying between them. The CDR3 runs 15 residues. CDR3 DNA: TGTGCCACCTCGATGGCGGGGGCGCAGATCTATGGCTACACCTTC. Its translation is CATSMAGAQIYGYTF.

There are a few counts of this clone. The CDR3 here is CASSRSRTVAYGYTF. CDR3 DNA sequence: TGTGCCAGCAGTCGCTCCAGGACAGTCGCCTATGGCTACACCTTC. The rearrangement joins TRBV6-1 to TRBJ1-2; possible D gene TRBD1, 6 bases. Per the germline V gene, CDR1 is MNHNS and CDR2 is SASEGT. The CDR3 has 15 amino acids. Trimming pared 5 bases from V and 4 bases from J, leaving 17 bases between.

The chain joins TRBV4-1 to TRBJ1-5, with D unresolved. This CDR3 is built from 16 residues. Trimming stripped 3 bases from V and 7 bases from J, with 19 bases between. Looked up from germline, CDR1 is MGHRA and CDR2 is YSYEKL. The CDR3 DNA reads as TGCGCCAGCAGCCAGGTCCTCGGCCTAGGTCGGCAGCCCCAGCATTTT. Its translation is CASSQVLGLGRQPQHF.

The chain uses TRBV7-9 and TRBJ2-7; 12 nucleotides align to TRBD2. Germline V lookup: CDR1 SEHNR, CDR2 FQNEAQ (reference sequence). V shed 0 bases and J 3 bases; nucleotides not matched to a gene: 3. This CDR3 spans 16 amino acids. The CDR3 sequence: CASSLALAGGHYEQYF. The CDR3 region has the DNA TGTGCCAGCAGCTTAGCACTAGCGGGAGGCCACTACGAGCAGTACTTC.

This clone was observed a handful of times. This chain connects TRBV18 to TRBJ2-1; D may be TRBD2 (6 bases). This CDR3 spans 13 amino acids. Germline-derived CDR1 and CDR2 are KGHSH and LQKENI. V shed 3 bases and J shed 7 bases, with 10 bases lying between them. The CDR3 sequence: CASSPGLLNEQFF. The CDR3 DNA sequence: TGTGCCAGCTCACCGGGACTGCTAAATGAGCAGTTCTTC.

V and J are TRBV27 and TRBJ2-5, with D perhaps matching TRBD2 (5 bases). The CDR3 runs 15 residues. CDR1 and CDR2 (germline): MNHEY, SMNVEV (reference sequence). V lost 3 bases and J 0 bases, leaving 11 bases between the germline ends. The CDR3 region has the DNA TGTGCCAGCAGTTTCAGCCCGGGGAACCAAGAGACCCAGTACTTC. Protein product: CASSFSPGNQETQYF.

J is TRBJ1-2 and V is TRBV28; D unclear. CDR3 length equals 14 residues. Trimming cost V 2 bases and J 5 bases, with 12 bases left between them. Germline-derived CDR1 and CDR2 are MDHEN and SYDVKM. This chain's CDR3 is CASSLDIALYGYTF. Here the CDR3 DNA reads TGTGCCAGCAGTTTAGATATTGCGCTTTATGGCTACACCTTC.

This chain connects TRBV7-8 to TRBJ2-7, with 8 bases identical to TRBD2. The junction had 11 bases not matched to a gene; V was cut back by 5 bases and J by 5 bases. The length of the CDR3 is 15 residues. Germline V gene sequence: CDR1 SGHVS, CDR2 FQNEAQ. The CDR3 region is CASSRAGTSFHEQYF. DNA for the CDR3: TGTGCCAGCAGCCGGGCCGGGACTAGTTTCCACGAGCAGTACTTC.

The chain uses TRBV29-1 and TRBJ2-3, with D hard to call. Germline loops: CDR1 SQVTM, CDR2 ANQGSEA. The CDR3 has 15 residues. Deletions cut 3 bases from V and 2 bases from J, with 15 bases between. The CDR3 bases are TGCAGCGTTGATCCCCGTGGGTCTTTCACAGATACGCAGTATTTT. Translating gives CSVDPRGSFTDTQYF.

The chain links TRBV23-1 to TRBJ1-2; D unresolved. TRBV23-1 is sorted into the ORF group, with uncertain function. Trimming shortened V by 3 bases and J by 0 bases, and 14 bases separated the two germline ends. This CDR3 is 16 amino acids long. The CDR3 loop is CASSQELAPANYGYTF. The CDR3 nucleotides are TGCGCCAGCAGTCAGGAATTGGCTCCTGCTAACTATGGCTACACCTTC.

The V call is TRBV9, the J call TRBJ2-5; D might be TRBD2 (5 bases). CDR1 is SGDLS and CDR2 is YYNGEE in the germline V gene. The CDR3 is made up of 16 amino acids. Trimming removed 0 bases from V and 1 base from J, with 13 bases in between. This chain's CDR3 is CASSVGAGSLQETQYF. The CDR3 nucleotides read TGTGCCAGCAGCGTAGGCGCGGGCAGCCTCCAAGAGACCCAGTACTTC. Filled out from reference TRBV9 and TRBJ2-5, the complete variable domain reads DSGVTQTPKHLITATGQRVTLRCSPRSGDLSVYWYQQSLDQGLQFLIQYYNGEERAKGNILERFSAQQFPDLHSELNLSSLELGDSALYFCASSVGAGSLQETQYFGPGTRLLVL.

The chain joins TRBV7-2 to TRBJ1-2; D is undetermined. The V end lost 8 bases, the J end lost 4 bases, and 23 bases lay between the germline ends. Germline CDR1 is SGHTA and CDR2 is FQGNSA. There are 16 residues in the CDR3. CDR3 amino acids: CASSRGGPERGYGYTF. CDR3 coding DNA: TGTGCCAGCTCCCGCGGAGGGCCGGAAAGAGGCTATGGCTACACCTTC.